The clone carrying this T cell receptor (beta chain) showed up many times. One entry per CDR3 protein results from TCRdb running MiXCR on the PCR reads. The data contain around 19,000 distinct CDR3 sequences, 37% of them singletons. This specimen comes from a study of immune characterization of retroperitoneal liposarcoma. Trimming shortened V by 6 bases and J by 11 bases, and 10 bases separated the two germline ends. The length of the CDR3 is 10 residues. The sequencing input was blood. The chain uses TRBV12-3 or TRBV12-4 and TRBJ2-5, with D unclear. This clonotype originated in a male donor with retroperitoneal liposarcoma. CDR3 nucleotide sequence: TGTGCCAGCAGCTTAAACCGGCAGTACTTC. Translation gives CASSLNRQYF.